This passage covers 25 T cell receptor beta chains from one sample sequenced in a study of shared clonotypes between healthy human individuals (TCRdb year 2020). The library was obtained by the immunoSEQ multiplex PCR assay. The source is immuneACCESS, and TCRdb retained only in-frame sequences with V and J called. Part of the clones is not carried over; for the studies checked, unresolved V genes explain less than half of this, and the remainder is unexplained. Present in this sample are about 490,000 clones, about 84% of which were seen just once. The top ten constitute 12% of the sample. Sequencing input: PBMCs. All receptors come from a woman in her thirties or forties in good health. Some clones in this sample may be carry-over from other donors' samples.

This clone was recorded a few times. The chain carries TRBV25-1 and TRBJ1-3; D unresolved. The germline V gene has CDR1 MGHDK and CDR2 SYGVNS. The V gene lost 1 base and the J gene lost 2 bases, with 9 bases spanning the gap. The length of the CDR3 is 15 residues. The CDR3 sequence: CASSELGEAGNTIYF. CDR3 nucleotide sequence: TGTGCCAGCAGTGAATTGGGAGAAGCTGGAAACACCATATATTTT. The complete variable domain, with remaining parts taken from reference TRBV25-1 and TRBJ1-3, reads EADIYQTPRYLVIGTGKKITLECSQTMGHDKMYWYQQDPGMELHLIHYSYGVNSTEKGDLSSESTVSRIRTEHFPLTLESARPSHTSQYLCASSELGEAGNTIYFGEGSWLTVV.

This clone was found once. The chain uses TRBV18 and TRBJ2-7, with a tentative D call TRBD1 (7 bases). The germline V and J ends were trimmed by 6 bases and 6 bases, with 15 bases remaining between them. Per the germline V gene, CDR1 is KGHSH and CDR2 is LQKENI. This CDR3 comprises 13 residues. CDR3 nucleotides: TGTGCCAGCTCCTCGGACAGGACTATCGAGCAGTACTTC. The encoded protein is CASSSDRTIEQYF.

The CDR3 DNA follows: TGCAGCGTTGAAGCGGGACGCCGGACAGATACGCAGTATTTT. Translating it yields CSVEAGRRTDTQYF. This sequence joins TRBV29-1 and TRBJ2-3, with D tentatively TRBD1 or TRBD2 (5 bases each). This CDR3 is 14 amino acids long. The germline V gene has CDR1 SQVTM and CDR2 ANQGSEA. Trimming took off 1 base at V and 3 bases at J, with 11 bases between the two ends.

About this clone itself: A far larger clone is only one base removed, so a read error is likely. This same CDR3 is encoded by further DNA sequences in the sample. The rearrangement joins TRBV10-3 to TRBJ2-5, with unresolved D. The DNA matches TRBJ2-7 better at its end, which makes the J call doubtful. This CDR3 comprises 15 residues. Germline lookup yields CDR1 ENHRY and CDR2 SYGVKD. CDR3 loop: CAISEGPSSSYEQYF. The CDR3 region has the DNA TGTGCCATCAGTGAGGGGCCCTCGTCGTCCTACGAGCAGTACTTC.

In regard to this clone: A far larger clone is a single base away, which makes a read error likely. V and J are TRBV4-1 and TRBJ2-7; TRBD1 is a possible D gene (6 bases). CDR1 and CDR2 (germline): MGHRA, YSYEKL. CDR3 length: 14 amino acids. The CDR3 loop reads CASSLMTGPYEQHF. Written as DNA, the CDR3 is TGCGCCAGCAGCTTAATGACAGGTCCCTACGAGCAGCACTTC.

The chain is built from TRBV18 and TRBJ2-5; the match to TRBD2 covers 9 bases. This CDR3 contains 16 residues. Germline V lookup: CDR1 KGHSH, CDR2 LQKENI. V was pared by 1 base and J by 2 bases, with 5 bases of the junction left unmatched. The CDR3 spells CASSPRAGGPQETQYF. For the CDR3, the DNA is TGTGCCAGCTCACCACGGGCGGGAGGGCCTCAAGAGACCCAGTACTTC. Combining the CDR3 with reference TRBV18 and TRBJ2-5 gives the whole variable domain NAGVMQNPRHLVRRRGQEARLRCSPMKGHSHVYWYRQLPEEGLKFMVYLQKENIIDESGMPKERFSAEFPKEGPSILRIQQVVRGDSAAYFCASSPRAGGPQETQYFGPGTRLLVL.

V usage is TRBV10-2 and J usage is TRBJ2-1, with TRBD2 matching 7 bases. CDR3 size: 14 residues. With 6 bases clipped from V and 6 bases from J, the junction kept 8 bases outside the gene matches. The germline gives CDR1 WSHSY, CDR2 SAAADI. CDR3 protein: CASRRGRSLNEQFF. The CDR3 coding sequence is TGCGCCAGCAGACGCGGGAGATCTCTCAATGAGCAGTTCTTC.

This clone was seen repeatedly, ten times or more. Other DNA sequences in this specimen translate into the identical CDR3. The chain has TRBV11-2 and TRBJ1-4; 8 nucleotides line up with TRBD1. Germline CDR1 is SGHAT and CDR2 is FQNNGV. The junction had 7 bases not matched to a gene; V was cut back by 1 base and J by 6 bases. This CDR3 region has 16 residues. The CDR3 region is CASSLGTGGPYEKLFF. CDR3 coding DNA: TGTGCCAGCAGCTTAGGCACAGGGGGGCCCTATGAAAAACTGTTTTTT.

V gene TRBV6-5 combines with J gene TRBJ1-1; 8 nucleotides align to TRBD1. This CDR3 spans 14 amino acids. The germline gives CDR1 MNHEY, CDR2 SVGAGI. Germline trimming cut 5 bases from V and 3 bases from J; bases unmatched to any gene: 5. CDR3: CASSRTGRDTEAFF. The CDR3 DNA sequence: TGTGCCAGCAGTCGGACAGGGAGGGACACTGAAGCTTTCTTT.

The CDR3 nucleotides are TGTGCCAGCAGCGTAGAAGGGGAGTTTGGCTACACCTTC. As protein: CASSVEGEFGYTF. The chain is built from TRBV9 and TRBJ1-2; TRBD1 is a possible D gene (5 bases). CDR1 and CDR2 (germline): SGDLS, YYNGEE. The ends were cut back, 0 bases at V and 7 bases at J, with 10 bases in the middle. This CDR3 contains 13 residues.

This clone was counted a single time. The chain carries TRBV6-6 and TRBJ1-5; tentatively, D is TRBD1 (6 bases). The CDR3 length is 16 residues. The V end lost 1 base, the J end lost 0 bases, and 10 bases lay between the germline ends. Germline values: CDR1 MNHNY, CDR2 SVGAGI (reference sequence). The CDR3 DNA reads TGTGCCAGCAGTTACTTCGGACAGTATAGCAATCAGCCCCAGCATTTT. Translation: CASSYFGQYSNQPQHF.

This chain joins TRBV30 and TRBJ1-5; D is uncertain. This CDR3 region has 14 residues. Trimming took off 1 base at V and 1 base at J, with 8 bases between the two ends. Germline CDR1 and CDR2: GTSNPN and SVGIG (reference sequence). The chain's CDR3 is CAWSGGQSNQPQHF. The CDR3 DNA reads TGTGCCTGGAGTGGAGGGCAGAGCAATCAGCCCCAGCATTTT. Using reference TRBV30 and TRBJ1-5 for the parts outside the CDR3, the full variable domain is SQTIHQWPATLVQPVGSPLSLECTVEGTSNPNLYWYRQAAGRGLQLLFYSVGIGQISSEVPQNLSASRPQDRQFILSSKKLLLSDSGFYLCAWSGGQSNQPQHFGDGTRLSIL.

Only a few counts were recorded for this clone. V and J are TRBV5-1 and TRBJ2-3; D ambiguous. The CDR3 is 16 residues long. V lost 4 bases and J lost 0, with 15 bases in between. The germline V gene encodes CDR1 SGHRS and CDR2 YFSETQ. The CDR3 DNA sequence: TGCGCCAGCAGCCTTCCCCCGGTGGGTAGCACAGATACGCAGTATTTT. Residues: CASSLPPVGSTDTQYF.

The chain carries TRBV5-8 and TRBJ2-7, with TRBD2 as a possible D gene (6 bases). This CDR3 has 15 amino acids. In germline, CDR1 is SGHTS, CDR2 YDEGEE. V was pared by 0 bases and J by 2 bases, with 12 bases between. Written as DNA, the CDR3 is TGTGCCAGCAGCTTGGCACGGGAGTCCCCCTACGAGCAGTACTTC. This translates into CASSLARESPYEQYF.

This chain joins TRBV18 and TRBJ2-3; 7 bases agree with TRBD2. Trimming removed 5 bases from V and 1 base from J; junction bases left unmatched: 3. The V gene's germline CDR1 is KGHSH and CDR2 LQKENI. This CDR3 is built from 14 residues. The CDR3 nucleotides read TGTGCCAGCTCAGAAGGACTAGGCACAGATACGCAGTATTTT. It specifies CASSEGLGTDTQYF. The variable domain in full, with the rest retrieved from reference TRBV18 and TRBJ2-3, is NAGVMQNPRHLVRRRGQEARLRCSPMKGHSHVYWYRQLPEEGLKFMVYLQKENIIDESGMPKERFSAEFPKEGPSILRIQQVVRGDSAAYFCASSEGLGTDTQYFGPGTRLTVL.

This clone turned up a few times. This chain joins TRBV7-6 and TRBJ2-1, with TRBD2 matching 9 bases. Unmatched junction bases numbered 2, after V lost 0 bases and J lost 8 bases. The CDR3 has 14 amino acids. Looked up from germline, CDR1 is SGHVS and CDR2 is FNYEAQ. The CDR3 coding sequence is TGTGCCAGCAGCTTAGCGGGACTAGCCGATGAGCAGTTCTTC. Translating gives CASSLAGLADEQFF.

The gene calls are TRBV29-1 and TRBJ2-7, with 11 bases that match TRBD1. After removal of 6 bases from V and 3 bases from J, the junction contained 7 bases not matched to a gene. CDR3 size: 14 residues. Germline V gene lookup returns CDR1 SQVTM and CDR2 ANQGSEA. The CDR3: CSVAGTGGIYEQYF. The CDR3 DNA is TGCAGCGTGGCCGGGACAGGGGGTATCTACGAGCAGTACTTC.

The chain is built from TRBV11-3 and TRBJ2-7, with 8 bases matching TRBD2. This CDR3 region has 14 residues. Germline CDR1 SGHNT, CDR2 YENEEA. The V segment lost 5 bases and the J segment 0 bases; nucleotides outside the gene matches: 3. For the CDR3, the DNA is TGTGCCAGCAGCATCACTAGCGGCTCCTACGAGCAGTACTTC. Its protein is CASSITSGSYEQYF.

A note on this clone: A read error likely explains this, since a far larger clone differs by one base. The genes are TRBV30 and TRBJ1-5; the match to TRBD1 covers 8 bases. Germline V lookup: CDR1 GTSNPN, CDR2 SVGIG (reference sequence). CDR3 size: 12 residues. V dropped 2 bases and J dropped 14; count of bases not matched to a gene: 8. The chain's CDR3 is CAWSSGTGPEHF. CDR3 nucleotide sequence: TGTGCCTGGAGTTCCGGGACAGGCCCAGAGCATTTT.

V gene TRBV11-2 combines with J gene TRBJ2-5; D possibly corresponds to TRBD2 (6 bases). CDR3 length equals 14 residues. CDR1 and CDR2 (germline): SGHAT, FQNNGV. Between the trimmed V and J ends, which lost 1 base and 4 bases, there was a span of 10 bases. The CDR3, as DNA: TGTGCCAGCAGCTTAGGCTGGGGAGGAGAGACCCAGTACTTC. Translation: CASSLGWGGETQYF.

The rearrangement uses TRBV20-1 and TRBJ2-7; no reliable D call. In germline, CDR1 is DFQATT, CDR2 SNEGSKA (reference sequence). With 6 bases removed from V and 4 bases from J, the gap between germline ends came to 7 bases. The CDR3 runs to 10 residues. The CDR3 sequence is CSALDYEQYF. In DNA, the CDR3 is TGCAGTGCCTTAGATTACGAGCAGTACTTC.

The chain has TRBV27 and TRBJ1-5; 8 bases line up with TRBD1. Germline CDR1 MNHEY, CDR2 SMNVEV (reference sequence). There are 17 residues in the CDR3. After removal of 0 bases from V and 5 bases from J, the junction contained 9 bases not matched to a gene. The DNA of the CDR3 is TGTGCCAGCAGTTTATCGATTCGCAGGGGGCTGGATCAGCCCCAGCATTTT. Residues: CASSLSIRRGLDQPQHF.

The sample holds a few counts of this clone. A far more abundant clone sits one base away, making this likely a read error. The same CDR3 arises from other DNA sequences in this sample as well. The chain is built from TRBV25-1 and TRBJ2-5, with unresolved D. The CDR3 runs to 14 residues. V lost 3 bases and J lost 1, with 9 bases in between. The germline V gene has CDR1 MGHDK and CDR2 SYGVNS. CDR3 loop: CASSDRYSQETQYF. CDR3 bases: TGTGCCAGCAGTGATCGGTACAGCCAAGAGACCCAGTACTTC.

The chain recombines TRBV7-6 with TRBJ1-3; D is unresolved. V lost 1 base, J lost 2 bases, and 6 bases lay in between. CDR1 is SGHVS and CDR2 is FNYEAQ in the germline V gene. This CDR3 region has 14 residues. The DNA of the CDR3 is TGTGCCAGCAGCTTAGAAGCAGCTGGAAACACCATATATTTT. Amino acids: CASSLEAAGNTIYF.

The chain is built from TRBV11-2 and TRBJ2-5; D is unresolved. This CDR3 spans 12 amino acids. V was shortened by 4 bases and J by 4 bases, with 7 bases between the two germline ends. Germline assignment: CDR1 SGHAT and CDR2 FQNNGV. The CDR3 sequence: CASSSNRETQYF. The CDR3 nucleotides are TGTGCCAGCAGCTCCAACAGAGAGACCCAGTACTTC.